This TCR beta chain was recorded in a study of T-cell reconstitution after alpha-beta-depleted transplantation in children. Construction of the TCRbeta library involved unique molecular identifiers. TCRdb called the PCR reads again in MiXCR, with one record for every CDR3 protein. The repertoire has some 110,000 distinct CDR3 sequences, about a tenth of them found once; the top ten carry nearly 35%. The CDR3 extends over 14 amino acids. V was clipped by 3 bases and J by 6 bases, with 9 bases between them. Germline-derived CDR1 and CDR2 are SNHLY and FYNNEI. The sample here was PBMCs, taken before TCRalphabeta/CD19-depleted stem cell transplant. The sequence was obtained from a boy aged 2 to 9 with acute lymphoblastic leukemia, due to receive a stem cell transplant. The genes are TRBV2 and TRBJ1-6; no firm D call. CDR3 nucleotide sequence: TGTGCCAGCAGTGACACATACATTAATTCACCCCTCCACTTT. Encoded protein: CASSDTYINSPLHF.